This TCR beta chain originates from a study of blood T cell repertoires in COVID-19. As for the study in general: Sites across the United States, Italy and Spain contributed samples from acute and convalescent COVID-19. PBMCs, B-cell-depleted T cells, or T cells were the source of the cDNA or gDNA that made up the material.

As regards this clone: An end of the junction does not agree with germline; a read error may underlie this.

Germline V CDR1 and CDR2: LNHDA, SQIVND (reference sequence). The CDR3 is 15 residues long. Methods used by the authors: Nucleated cell counts were estimated from reference gene primer amplification. Method: immunoSEQ multiplex PCR; TCRdb's copy keeps in-frame clones and lacks some. From that table come the V and J calls and clone size; the DNA was used to work out D and trimming. The sample carries 70,000 or so clones, over 80% recorded once. V is TRBV19 and J is TRBJ2-3; 10 nucleotides agree with TRBD2. The TCR was taken from a man aged 50 or older with COVID-19, enrolled during active disease. Sequenced sample: peripheral blood. The chain's CDR3 is CASRIAGGPTDTQYF. Written as DNA, the CDR3 is TGTGCCAGTAGGATAGCGGGAGGTCCAACAGATACGCAGTATTTT.